The 10 T cell receptor beta chains given below trace back to one sample, sequenced in a study of brain T cells in children with intractable seizures. TCRdb keeps only in-frame clones here, not all; method: immunoSEQ multiplex PCR. Of around 340,000 clones in the sample, more than 85% were seen once. Indicated time point: blood from clinic visit 5 months post-surgery; TSC patient then seizure free. Here the sequenced sample was peripheral blood, taken 5 to 6 months after surgery. Source of these receptors: a boy under two years old with tuberous sclerosis and intractable seizures.

This rearrangement joins TRBV21-1 to TRBJ2-7; the D call of TRBD2 is as the table states it, not checked on the DNA. TRBV21-1 is annotated as a pseudogene. The CDR3 consists of 18 residues. For the CDR3, the DNA is TGTGCCAGCAGCAAAGAAGAGACTAGCGGGAGGGGGGGCTACGAGCAGTACTTC. Residues: CASSKEETSGRGGYEQYF.

The gene calls are TRBV29-1 and TRBJ1-1, with 7 bases identical to TRBD1. Germline lookup yields CDR1 SQVTM and CDR2 ANQGSEA. The ends lost 7 bases at V and 1 base at J; junction bases unmatched: 6. The CDR3 extends over 13 amino acids. This chain's CDR3 is CSGQTGRNTEAFF. DNA of the CDR3: TGCAGCGGGCAGACAGGGCGGAACACTGAAGCTTTCTTT.

This clone appeared once. CDR3 sequence reads: CASSRGTGGTDTQYF. Here the CDR3 DNA reads TGTGCCAGCAGTCGAGGGACAGGGGGCACAGATACGCAGTATTTT. The rearrangement uses TRBV5-8 and TRBJ2-3; TRBD1 agrees at 10 bases. Germline V lookup: CDR1 SGHTS, CDR2 YDEGEE. The junction had 4 bases not matched to a gene; V was cut back by 5 bases and J by 1 base. CDR3 length equals 15 residues.

V usage is TRBV19 and J usage is TRBJ1-1, with 7 bases that match TRBD1. V lost 0 bases and J lost 4; bases outside the gene matches: 8. The CDR3 is 16 residues long. Germline CDR1 reads LNHDA; CDR2 reads SQIVND (reference sequence). In DNA form, the CDR3 reads TGTGCCAGTAGTATAGACCTACGACAGGGCGGCACTGAAGCTTTCTTT. This sequence encodes CASSIDLRQGGTEAFF.

This chain connects TRBV10-3 to TRBJ2-1; D not certain. The CDR3 loop spans 14 amino acids. V was shortened by 2 bases and J by 2 bases, with 7 bases between the two germline ends. Germline values: CDR1 ENHRY, CDR2 SYGVKD. The CDR3 loop is CAISEVYTYNEQFF. In nucleotides, the CDR3 is TGTGCCATCAGTGAGGTTTACACCTACAATGAGCAGTTCTTC.

Concerning this clone itself: A much bigger clone sits one base away, suggesting this may be a read error. V and J are TRBV11-2 and TRBJ2-7; D call uncertain. The CDR3 length is 11 residues. V shed 5 bases and J shed 3 bases, with 5 bases lying between them. Germline V gene sequence: CDR1 SGHAT, CDR2 FQNNGV. As DNA, the CDR3 is TGTGCCAGCAGCGCCGTCTACGAGCAGTACTTC. This gives the protein CASSAVYEQYF.

A note on this clone: Other nucleotide sequences in the sample specify the same CDR3. The chain uses TRBV19 and TRBJ2-7, with 8 bases lining up with TRBD2. The J segment lost 1 base and the V segment lost 1 base, leaving 0 bases of the junction unmatched. The CDR3 has 14 residues. In germline, CDR1 is LNHDA, CDR2 SQIVND (reference sequence). The CDR3 nucleotides read TGTGCCAGTAGTATAGCGGGAGGGTCCTACGAGCAGTACTTC. This translates into CASSIAGGSYEQYF. Filled out from reference TRBV19 and TRBJ2-7, the complete variable domain reads DGGITQSPKYLFRKEGQNVTLSCEQNLNHDAMYWYRQDPGQGLRLIYYSQIVNDFQKGDIAEGYSVSREKKESFPLTVTSAQKNPTAFYLCASSIAGGSYEQYFGPGTRLTVT.

The chain combines TRBV5-4 with TRBJ2-5; the match to TRBD2 covers 8 bases. Germline values: CDR1 SGHNT, CDR2 YYREEE (reference sequence). Germline trimming cut 1 base from V and 4 bases from J; bases unmatched to any gene: 12. CDR3 length: 17 amino acids. The CDR3 DNA follows: TGTGCCAGCAGCTTGCGCAGGACTAGCACCGTAGCAGAGACCCAGTACTTC. Its translation: CASSLRRTSTVAETQYF.

The chain couples TRBV28 to TRBJ1-6; D gene unclear. V lost 2 bases, J lost 10 bases, and 12 bases lay in between. Germline-derived CDR1 and CDR2 are MDHEN and SYDVKM. The CDR3 length is 14 residues. Here the CDR3 DNA reads TGTGCCAGCAGTTTAGGGTCTTTGGACTCACCCCTCCACTTT. Amino acids: CASSLGSLDSPLHF.

This sequence joins TRBV3-1 (or the pseudogene TRBV3-2) and TRBJ2-7; 10 bases line up with TRBD2. CDR1 is LGHDT, CDR2 YNNKEL, per germline (reference sequence). This CDR3 has 19 amino acids. V lost 1 base and J lost 2; bases outside the gene matches: 14. The chain's CDR3 is CASSQAYPQISGGTYEQYF. The DNA for the CDR3 is TGTGCCAGCAGCCAAGCCTACCCTCAGATTAGCGGGGGGACCTACGAGCAGTACTTC.